The present T cell receptor (beta chain) was sequenced within a study of blood T cell repertoires in COVID-19. As for the study in general: The United States, Italy and Spain supplied acute and convalescent COVID-19 samples. PBMCs, B-cell-depleted T cells, or T cells provided the cDNA or gDNA that made up the material.

Seattle enrolled patients during active infection and tracked them longitudinally. In the authors' methods: Estimation of nucleated cell counts relied on the amplification of reference gene primers. Measured with immunoSEQ multiplex PCR; TCRdb has only the in-frame clones, and not every one. That table furnishes V, J and clone size, whereas the DNA furnished D and trimming. The sample holds 430,000 or so clones, around 90% seen once. Trimming at V came to 5 bases and at J to 4 bases, leaving 10 bases not matched to a gene. CDR3 length: 16 residues. Germline-derived CDR1 and CDR2 are PRHDT and FYEKMQ (reference sequence).

The sample comprised peripheral blood. This rearrangement joins TRBV13 to TRBJ1-5; 8 bases match TRBD1. This sequence was found in a man between 18 and 35 years old with COVID-19, enrolled during active disease. The CDR3 DNA is TGTGCCAGCAGCGTAAGGGGGACAGGACTGAATCAGCCCCAGCATTTT. Its translation is CASSVRGTGLNQPQHF.